This T cell receptor (beta chain) was captured in a study of T cells after posttransplantation cyclophosphamide. Sequencing was performed with immunoSEQ multiplex PCR; in TCRdb, only in-frame clones are kept and a portion is missing. The sample comprises approximately 4,500 clones, about 82% of which are singletons, and 34% rests with the top ten. Of note for this clone: Its antigen remains unknown.

The CDR3 spans 15 residues. The study, taken as a whole, reports: Later post-transplant blood repertoires were often dominated by donor CD8+ memory clones.

A marrow graft followed busulfan-fludarabine conditioning, with cyclophosphamide on days +3 and +4. Source: PBMCs, taken after allogeneic stem cell transplant with posttransplant cyclophosphamide. This clonotype was sampled from a male patient aged 40-55 years who received an allogeneic stem cell transplant from a related donor, was CMV-positive, and had acute and chronic GVHD. Some of the T cells might come from the graft donor. V usage is TRBV21-1 and J usage is TRBJ2-5; the table names TRBD2, a call not compared with the DNA. TRBV21-1 constitutes a pseudogene. Written as DNA, the CDR3 is TGTGCCAGCAGCAAAGTAGGGACTAGCGGAGAGACCCAGTACTTC. Protein: CASSKVGTSGETQYF.